The TCR beta chain under discussion was sequenced for a study of human T cells and chemical hapten exposure. The time point denotes: patch test 1, 2 weeks after DPC sensitization. Treatment defined: therapeutic diphenylcyclopropenone sensitization with weekly scalp DPC. The donor pool consisted of alopecia patients aged 18 to 70 years, considered suitable for DPC. Extraction of total RNA was performed on unfractionated whole blood. The CDR3 extends over 14 amino acids. Between the trimmed V and J ends, which lost 1 base and 2 bases, there was a span of 8 bases. Germline V gene lookup returns CDR1 MGHRA and CDR2 YSYEKL. TCRdb reanalysed the RACE reads using MiXCR and keeps one entry per CDR3 protein. The repertoire has around 300,000 distinct CDR3 sequences, around 7% of them found once; the top ten carry 7% to 10%.

The chain links TRBV4-1 to TRBJ2-5; D gene uncertain. The TCR sequence derives from a woman aged 18-29 years with alopecia areata. Some clones in this sample may be carry-over from other donors' samples. Sequencing was performed on whole blood, taken in connection with sensitization to the hapten diphenylcyclopropenone (DPC). The CDR3 protein is CASSQGMGQETQYF. The CDR3 bases are TGCGCCAGCAGCCAAGGAATGGGGCAAGAGACCCAGTACTTC.